Given below is one TCR beta chain in context. Its specificity is not known. The data belong to a study of shared clonotypes between healthy human individuals. Study information: Three CD4 naive, three CD4 memory, two CD8 naive and one CD8 memory plate were used per donor. Regarding the study as a whole: Sharing across a few donors was seen in roughly 5.2% of naive CD4 clonotypes.

CD8 cells regarded as naive lacked CD45RO, were positively chosen for CCR7, and omitted terminally differentiated effector memory CD45RA+ cells. All donors qualified as healthy HIV-negative adults and had experienced no recent acute infections or vaccinations. The CDR3 consists of 16 residues. V dropped 3 bases and J dropped 6 bases, with 20 bases sitting between them. In germline, CDR1 is SNHLY, CDR2 FYNNEI. The protocol was immunoSEQ multiplex PCR, while the TCRdb copy is restricted to in-frame clones and leaves out a portion. This table has a few million clones, about 94% appearing once. The sequenced sample was naive CD8+ T cells from PBMCs. The chain recombines TRBV2 with TRBJ1-1; D is unclear. This TCR derives from a man in his late teens or twenties in good health. Some clones in this sample may be carry-over from other donors' samples. DNA for the CDR3: TGTGCCAGCAGTGATCCCTTGTTTATACGGGGTGCTGAAGCTTTCTTT. Protein: CASSDPLFIRGAEAFF. Variable domain in full (rest from reference TRBV2 and TRBJ1-1): EPEVTQTPSHQVTQMGQEVILRCVPISNHLYFYWYRQILGQKVEFLVSFYNNEISEKSEIFDDQFSVERPDGSNFTLKIRSTKLEDSAMYFCASSDPLFIRGAEAFFGQGTRLTVV.